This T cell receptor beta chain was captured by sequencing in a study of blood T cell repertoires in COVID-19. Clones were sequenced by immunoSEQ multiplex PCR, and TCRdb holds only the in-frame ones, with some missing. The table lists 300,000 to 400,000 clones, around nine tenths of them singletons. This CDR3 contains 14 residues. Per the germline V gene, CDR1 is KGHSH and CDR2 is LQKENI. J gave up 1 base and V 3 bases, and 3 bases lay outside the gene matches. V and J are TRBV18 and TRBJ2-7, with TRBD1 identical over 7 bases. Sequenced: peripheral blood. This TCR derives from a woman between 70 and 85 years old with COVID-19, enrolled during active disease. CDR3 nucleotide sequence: TGTGCCAGCTCACCGGAGACAGGGTCCTACGAGCAGTACTTC. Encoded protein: CASSPETGSYEQYF.